Following are 3 T cell receptor beta chains from one sample sequenced in a study of molecular identifiers for immune sequencing clone quantification. TCRdb re-called the PCR reads with MiXCR, one entry per CDR3 protein. The sample holds 490,000 or so distinct CDR3 sequences, roughly 25% seen once. Sequencing was done on a sample of naive CD8+ T cells from blood, with Jurkat cell RNA spiked in. Subset in this sample: FACS-sorted CD8+CD4-CCR7+CD45RA+ naive T cells. These receptors came from a human donor in good health. Some libraries in this study had Jurkat cell RNA spiked in.

In its sample, this clonotype was seen many times. The genes are TRBV24-1 and TRBJ2-2; the D gene could be TRBD1 or TRBD2 (5 bases each). The CDR3 length is 13 residues. Between the trimmed V and J ends, which lost 10 bases and 2 bases, there was a span of 10 bases. Germline-derived CDR1 and CDR2 are KGHDR and SFDVKD. The CDR3 reads CATRDLNTGELFF. CDR3 bases: TGTGCCACGAGGGACCTAAACACCGGGGAGCTGTTTTTT.

In regard to this clonotype: This may be a read error: a much more frequent sequence differs by one nucleotide. V and J are TRBV4-2 and TRBJ1-6, with D perhaps TRBD1 (5 bases). The germline V gene encodes CDR1 LGHNA and CDR2 YNFKEQ. The CDR3 has 14 amino acids. The CDR3 sequence is CASSQGHPNSPHHF. Here the CDR3 DNA reads TGTGCCAGCAGCCAGGGGCACCCTAATTCACCCCACCACTTT.

This clonotype was observed a handful of times. CDR3 loop: CASSRPGTSGNEQFF. DNA of the CDR3: TGTGCCAGCAGCCGCCCTGGGACTAGCGGGAATGAGCAGTTCTTC. The rearrangement links TRBV7-9 to TRBJ2-1, with 12 bases that match TRBD2. Germline CDR1 is SEHNR and CDR2 is FQNEAQ (reference sequence). This CDR3 contains 15 residues. V lost 5 bases, J lost 7 bases, and 6 bases stayed unmatched.